The rows below give T cell receptor beta chains drawn from one sample of a study of blood T cell repertoires in COVID-19. Assay: immunoSEQ multiplex PCR; the TCRdb copy retains only in-frame clones and omits some. The data contain some 200,000 clones, roughly nine tenths of them seen just once; the ten biggest clones take up 0.65% to 0.95%. Sequences were obtained from peripheral blood. These receptors were taken from a woman between 70 and 85 years old with acute or convalescent COVID-19. Each CDR3 is given with its conserved first and last residue. Fields, in order: D gene, clone size, V gene, J gene, CDR3 protein, CDR3 DNA. The D gene is left open where the match is weak. The size field is filled for only some rows; it gives once, few, many or a size class.

d_call: TRBD1
clone_size: .
v_call: TRBV13
j_call: TRBJ2-1
cdr3_aa: CASSLGQGNEQFF
cdr3_nt: TGTGCCAGCAGCTTGGGACAGGGGAATGAGCAGTTCTTC

d_call: .
clone_size: .
v_call: TRBV6-2/TRBV6-3
j_call: TRBJ1-1
cdr3_aa: CASSWQGRDTEAFF
cdr3_nt: TGTGCCAGCAGTTGGCAGGGGCGCGACACTGAAGCTTTCTTT

d_call: .
clone_size: .
v_call: TRBV12-3/TRBV12-4
j_call: TRBJ1-6
cdr3_aa: CASSDSDSPLHF
cdr3_nt: TGTGCCAGCAGTGACAGTGATTCACCCCTCCACTTT

d_call: .
clone_size: .
v_call: TRBV7-2
j_call: TRBJ1-6
cdr3_aa: CASSLGVSLKSPLHF
cdr3_nt: TGTGCCAGCAGCTTAGGGGTTAGCCTAAAATCACCCCTCCACTTT

d_call: .
clone_size: .
v_call: TRBV6-5
j_call: TRBJ1-3
cdr3_aa: CASRPARVPGNTIYF
cdr3_nt: TGTGCCAGCAGGCCCGCCAGGGTTCCTGGAAACACCATATATTTT

d_call: .
clone_size: .
v_call: TRBV19
j_call: TRBJ2-2
cdr3_aa: CASAPQVWTGELFF
cdr3_nt: TGTGCCAGTGCCCCACAGGTTTGGACCGGGGAGCTGTTTTTT

d_call: TRBD1
clone_size: .
v_call: TRBV5-1
j_call: TRBJ1-5
cdr3_aa: CASSDGTGEQPQHF
cdr3_nt: TGCGCCAGCAGCGACGGGACAGGGGAACAGCCCCAGCATTTT

d_call: TRBD1
clone_size: .
v_call: TRBV7-8
j_call: TRBJ2-1
cdr3_aa: CASSYYRGQNNEQFF
cdr3_nt: TGTGCCAGCAGCTACTACAGGGGTCAGAACAATGAGCAGTTCTTC

d_call: .
clone_size: few
v_call: TRBV2
j_call: TRBJ1-2
cdr3_aa: CASGAGSANYGYTF
cdr3_nt: TGTGCCAGCGGGGCGGGATCAGCTAACTATGGCTACACCTTC

d_call: .
clone_size: few
v_call: TRBV6-5
j_call: TRBJ1-3
cdr3_aa: CATAGRLSGNTIYF
cdr3_nt: TGTGCCACTGCGGGACGGCTCTCTGGAAACACCATATATTTT

d_call: .
clone_size: .
v_call: TRBV7-2
j_call: TRBJ1-1
cdr3_aa: CASSLSGTEAFF
cdr3_nt: TGTGCCAGCAGCTTATCAGGGACTGAAGCTTTCTTT

d_call: TRBD1
clone_size: many
v_call: TRBV28
j_call: TRBJ1-1
cdr3_aa: CASSLLGGAGEAFF
cdr3_nt: TGTGCCAGCAGTTTGTTAGGGGGCGCGGGTGAAGCTTTCTTT

d_call: TRBD2
clone_size: .
v_call: TRBV9
j_call: TRBJ2-3
cdr3_aa: CASSAPRERGLADKTDTQYF
cdr3_nt: TGTGCCAGCAGCGCCCCCCGGGAGAGGGGACTAGCGGATAAAACAGATACGCAGTATTTT

d_call: .
clone_size: few
v_call: TRBV7-9
j_call: TRBJ2-3
cdr3_aa: CASGILRGTQYF
cdr3_nt: TGTGCCAGCGGCATCCTCAGGGGCACGCAGTATTTT

d_call: TRBD1
clone_size: .
v_call: TRBV10-3
j_call: TRBJ1-1
cdr3_aa: CAISRDRGRGTEAFF
cdr3_nt: TGTGCCATCAGCAGGGACAGGGGGCGAGGGACTGAAGCTTTCTTT

d_call: .
clone_size: .
v_call: TRBV19
j_call: TRBJ1-3
cdr3_aa: CASSIERNTIYF
cdr3_nt: TGTGCCAGTAGTATCGAGAGAAACACCATATATTTT